This T cell receptor (beta chain) was sequenced during a study of blood T cell repertoires in COVID-19. Turning to the study itself: T cells, B-cell-depleted T cells, or PBMCs supplied cDNA or gDNA.

In the original processing: Reference gene primer amplification in the assay estimated nucleated cell counts. Sequencing was performed with immunoSEQ multiplex PCR; in TCRdb, only in-frame clones are kept and a portion is missing. The V and J calls and clone size were taken over from that table, and D and trimming were inferred from the DNA. Seen here are about 91,000 clones, more than 75% observed once, and the top ten hold about 5%. J lost 6 bases, V lost 2 bases, and 2 bases had no gene match. Germline CDR1 is MNHEY and CDR2 is SVGEGT. The CDR3 totals 15 residues. This TCR came from a woman older than 75 with active COVID-19. V gene TRBV6-2 or TRBV6-3 combines with J gene TRBJ1-5, with 12 nucleotides matching TRBD1. Sequences were obtained from peripheral blood. Here the CDR3 reads CASSYGTGGGQPQHF. The CDR3 coding sequence is TGTGCCAGCAGTTACGGGACAGGGGGCGGTCAGCCCCAGCATTTT.